The clone carrying this TCR beta chain appeared a single time. The protocol was immunoSEQ multiplex PCR, while the TCRdb copy is restricted to in-frame clones and leaves out a portion. The table shows around 130,000 clones, with approximately 84% occurring only once. Time point given: pretreatment peripheral blood. Urothelial carcinoma, locally advanced or metastatic, affected the patients. This CDR3 has 15 amino acids. CDR1 is SGHDN and CDR2 is FVKESK in the germline V gene. V lost 3 bases to trimming and J lost 4 bases, with 13 bases between them. This record comes from a study of PD-L1 blockade in urothelial cancer. Turning to the study itself: Of approximately 29 patients, about two dozen were males with bladder-origin urothelial cancer. Patients' prior chemotherapy regimens numbered 0 to 3.

Material: PBMCs, obtained around atezolizumab (anti-PD-L1) treatment. J is TRBJ2-1 and V is TRBV14, with D tentatively TRBD1 (6 bases). This clonotype was sampled from a man in his forties or fifties with urothelial cancer. The CDR3 region is CASSHLTGIYNEQFF. The DNA for the CDR3 is TGTGCCAGCAGCCACCTAACAGGGATTTACAATGAGCAGTTCTTC. Full variable domain (remainder filled in from reference TRBV14 and TRBJ2-1): EAGVTQFPSHSVIEKGQTVTLRCDPISGHDNLYWYRRVMGKEIKFLLHFVKESKQDESGMPNNRFLAERTGGTYSTLKVQPAELEDSGVYFCASSHLTGIYNEQFFGPGTRLTVL.